Listed below are T cell receptor beta chains from one sample, sequenced in a study of blood T cell repertoires in COVID-19. Sequencing was performed with immunoSEQ multiplex PCR; in TCRdb, only in-frame clones are kept and a portion is missing. The data contain approximately 29,000 clones, roughly 89% of them singletons. Source material: peripheral blood. These receptors all come from a man aged 65 to 79 with active COVID-19. The CDR3 runs from the conserved cysteine through the conserved F or W.

V gene,J gene,CDR3 protein
TRBV24-1,TRBJ2-2,CATLGTGNGELFF
TRBV6-2/TRBV6-3,TRBJ2-7,CASSYSSTSGILSYEQYF
TRBV4-3,TRBJ2-1,CASSQDNAQYPNEQFF
TRBV7-5,TRBJ2-1,CVRNWRSGRRGSKRNEQFF
TRBV7-9,TRBJ1-2,CASSQPGQGTSGYTF
TRBV12-5,TRBJ2-7,CASGPTRTGAAYEQYF
TRBV28,TRBJ2-7,CASISSGTGTYEQYF
TRBV30,TRBJ2-6,CAWSRLATGANVLTF
TRBV3-1/TRBV3-2,TRBJ2-4,CASSRNLLRGVGKNIQYF
TRBV7-2,TRBJ2-1,CASSLGGHGEQFF
TRBV27,TRBJ1-2,CASSLSLTPIYGYTF
TRBV3-1/TRBV3-2,TRBJ1-2,CASSQETGLSYTF
TRBV10-2,TRBJ2-3,CASSRLAGGTDTQYF
TRBV10-3,TRBJ1-5,CAISTGVGGQPQHF
TRBV5-6,TRBJ2-5,CASSLSLAGVRPQYF
TRBV18,TRBJ2-5,CASSPGQEVTQYF
TRBV10-3,TRBJ2-3,CAISERAGWSDTQYF
TRBV5-1,TRBJ2-1,CASSLGGQSSYNEQFF
TRBV20-1,TRBJ1-1,CSASPTLQSTEAFF
TRBV11-2,TRBJ2-7,CASSSGLSSYEQYF
TRBV6-5,TRBJ2-5,CASSYVGQTQYF
TRBV4-3,TRBJ2-1,CASSPGTSGQTGEQFF
TRBV11-3,TRBJ2-6,CASSLGQENSGANVLTF
TRBV6-2/TRBV6-3,TRBJ1-1,CASSDLTPGHSNTEAFF
TRBV11-2,TRBJ1-6,CASSLVAGDNSPLHF
TRBV5-1,TRBJ2-6,CASGTGDSGANVLTF
TRBV25-1,TRBJ2-7,CASKAGRYDEQYF
TRBV12-5,TRBJ2-1,CAVRAMQGAYNEQFF
TRBV3-1/TRBV3-2,TRBJ2-3,CASSQGGSGTWVDTQYF
TRBV19,TRBJ1-3,CASRMDREGGNTIYF
TRBV5-6,TRBJ1-5,CASSLKRQATYSNQPQHF
TRBV6-6,TRBJ2-3,CASVRTSVRADTQYF
TRBV2,TRBJ2-6,CASSERISGANVLTF
TRBV5-5,TRBJ2-1,CASSLSTGRKDNEQFF
TRBV7-2,TRBJ2-2,CASSSPFALGTGELFF
TRBV20-1,TRBJ2-7,CSASDEAGTYEQYF
TRBV18,TRBJ1-2,CASSPGGGVPAGYTF
TRBV5-4,TRBJ2-6,CASSPVGGVGANVLTF
TRBV7-9,TRBJ1-5,CASSAYSNQPQHF
TRBV5-4,TRBJ2-2,CASSLGGAANTGELFF
TRBV3-1/TRBV3-2,TRBJ2-1,CASSLSGEQFF
TRBV7-2,TRBJ1-5,CASSSRGNQPQHF
TRBV19,TRBJ2-1,CASSKTATTSSYNEQFF
TRBV20-1,TRBJ1-5,CSGGQPQHF
TRBV6-5,TRBJ1-2,CASRDRGKAIGYTF
TRBV28,TRBJ1-1,CASIDSYTEAFF
TRBV9,TRBJ2-3,CASSVEGEHNTDTQYF
TRBV5-1,TRBJ2-1,CASSLAESSYNEQFF
TRBV5-5,TRBJ2-2,CASSPYGLRGTGELFF
TRBV7-9,TRBJ1-2,CASSLGQNYGYTF